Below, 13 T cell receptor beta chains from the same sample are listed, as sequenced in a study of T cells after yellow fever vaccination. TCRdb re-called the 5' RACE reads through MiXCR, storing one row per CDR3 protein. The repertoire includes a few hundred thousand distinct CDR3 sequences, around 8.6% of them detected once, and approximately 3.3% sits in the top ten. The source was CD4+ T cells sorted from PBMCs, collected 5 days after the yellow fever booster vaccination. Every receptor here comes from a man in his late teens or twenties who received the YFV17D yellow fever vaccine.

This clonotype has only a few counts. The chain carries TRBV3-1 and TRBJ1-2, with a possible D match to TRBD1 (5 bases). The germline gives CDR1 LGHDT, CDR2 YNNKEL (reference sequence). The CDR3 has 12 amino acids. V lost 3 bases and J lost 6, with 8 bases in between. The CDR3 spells CASSQQGNGYTF. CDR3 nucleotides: TGTGCCAGCAGCCAGCAGGGAAATGGCTACACCTTC.

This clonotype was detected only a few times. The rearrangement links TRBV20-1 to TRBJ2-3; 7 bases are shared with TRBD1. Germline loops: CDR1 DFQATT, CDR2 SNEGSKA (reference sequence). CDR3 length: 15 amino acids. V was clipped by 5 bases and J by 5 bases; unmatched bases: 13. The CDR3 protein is CSARHYRGIGDTQYF. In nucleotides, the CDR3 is TGCAGTGCTCGCCACTACAGGGGAATTGGAGATACGCAGTATTTT.

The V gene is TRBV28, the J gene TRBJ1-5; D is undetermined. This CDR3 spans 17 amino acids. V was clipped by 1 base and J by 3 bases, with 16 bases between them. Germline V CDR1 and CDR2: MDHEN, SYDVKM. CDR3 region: CASSLSVASVVNQPQHF. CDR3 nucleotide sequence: TGTGCCAGCAGTTTATCGGTGGCTTCTGTAGTCAATCAGCCCCAGCATTTT.

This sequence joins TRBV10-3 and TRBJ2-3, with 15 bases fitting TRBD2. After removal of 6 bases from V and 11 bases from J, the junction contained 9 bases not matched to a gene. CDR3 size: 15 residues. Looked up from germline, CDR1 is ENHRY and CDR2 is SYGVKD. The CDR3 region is CAIRGLAGGLSWQYF. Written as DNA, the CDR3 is TGTGCCATCAGAGGACTAGCGGGGGGGCTTTCATGGCAGTATTTT.

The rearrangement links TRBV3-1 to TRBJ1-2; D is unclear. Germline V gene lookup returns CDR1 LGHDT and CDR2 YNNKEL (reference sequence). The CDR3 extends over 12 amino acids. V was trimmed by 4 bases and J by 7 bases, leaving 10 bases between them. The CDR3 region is CASSPYGGGYTF. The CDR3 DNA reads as TGTGCCAGCAGCCCCTACGGCGGTGGCTACACCTTC. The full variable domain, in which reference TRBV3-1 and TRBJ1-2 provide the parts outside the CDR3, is DTAVSQTPKYLVTQMGNDKSIKCEQNLGHDTMYWYKQDSKKFLKIMFSYNNKELIINETVPNRFSPKSPDKAHLNLHINSLELGDSAVYFCASSPYGGGYTFGSGTRLTVV.

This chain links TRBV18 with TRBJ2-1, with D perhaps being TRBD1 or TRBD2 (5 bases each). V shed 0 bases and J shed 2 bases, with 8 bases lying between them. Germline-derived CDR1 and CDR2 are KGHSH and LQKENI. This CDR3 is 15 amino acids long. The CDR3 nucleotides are TGTGCCAGCTCACCACCGTGGGGGACCTACAATGAGCAGTTCTTC. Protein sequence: CASSPPWGTYNEQFF.

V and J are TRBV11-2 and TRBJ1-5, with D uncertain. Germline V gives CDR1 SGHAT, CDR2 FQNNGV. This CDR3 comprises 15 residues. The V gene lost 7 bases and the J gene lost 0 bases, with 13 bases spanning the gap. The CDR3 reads CASNIDSHSNQPQHF. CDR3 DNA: TGTGCCAGCAATATCGATAGCCATAGCAATCAGCCCCAGCATTTT.

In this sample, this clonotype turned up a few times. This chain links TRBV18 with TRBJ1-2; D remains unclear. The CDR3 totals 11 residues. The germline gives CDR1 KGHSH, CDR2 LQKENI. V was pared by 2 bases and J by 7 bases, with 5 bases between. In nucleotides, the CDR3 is TGTGCCAGCTCACCAGACACTGGCTACACCTTC. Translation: CASSPDTGYTF.

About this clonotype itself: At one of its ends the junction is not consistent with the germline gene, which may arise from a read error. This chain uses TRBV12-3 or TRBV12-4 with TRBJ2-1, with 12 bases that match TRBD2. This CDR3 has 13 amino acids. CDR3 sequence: CASTRTSGDPGVF. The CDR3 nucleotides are TGTGCCAGCACTCGGACTAGCGGGGACCCGGGGGTCTTC.

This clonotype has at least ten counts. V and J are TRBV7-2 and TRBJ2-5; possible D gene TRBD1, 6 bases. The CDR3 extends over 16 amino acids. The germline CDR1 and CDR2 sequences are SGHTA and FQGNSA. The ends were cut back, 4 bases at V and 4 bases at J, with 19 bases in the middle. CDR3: CASSSPTGPFTETQYF. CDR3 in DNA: TGTGCCAGCAGCTCCCCGACAGGTCCATTCACAGAGACCCAGTACTTC.

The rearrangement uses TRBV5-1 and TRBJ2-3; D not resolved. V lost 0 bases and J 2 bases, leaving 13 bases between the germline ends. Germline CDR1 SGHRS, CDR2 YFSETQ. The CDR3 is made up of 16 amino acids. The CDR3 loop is CASSLAPGPSTDTQYF. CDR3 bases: TGCGCCAGCAGCTTGGCTCCGGGCCCTTCCACAGATACGCAGTATTTT.

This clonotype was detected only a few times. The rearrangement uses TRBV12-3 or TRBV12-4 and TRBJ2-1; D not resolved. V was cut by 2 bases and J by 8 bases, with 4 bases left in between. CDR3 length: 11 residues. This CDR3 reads CASSLIDEQFF. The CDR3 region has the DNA TGTGCCAGCAGTTTAATCGATGAGCAGTTCTTC.

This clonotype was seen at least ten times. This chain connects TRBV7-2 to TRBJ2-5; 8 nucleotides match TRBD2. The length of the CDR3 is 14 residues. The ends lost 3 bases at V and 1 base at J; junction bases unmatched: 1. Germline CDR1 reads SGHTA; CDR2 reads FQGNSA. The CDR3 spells CASSFGGAQETQYF. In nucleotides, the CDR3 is TGTGCCAGCAGCTTCGGGGGGGCCCAAGAGACCCAGTACTTC.